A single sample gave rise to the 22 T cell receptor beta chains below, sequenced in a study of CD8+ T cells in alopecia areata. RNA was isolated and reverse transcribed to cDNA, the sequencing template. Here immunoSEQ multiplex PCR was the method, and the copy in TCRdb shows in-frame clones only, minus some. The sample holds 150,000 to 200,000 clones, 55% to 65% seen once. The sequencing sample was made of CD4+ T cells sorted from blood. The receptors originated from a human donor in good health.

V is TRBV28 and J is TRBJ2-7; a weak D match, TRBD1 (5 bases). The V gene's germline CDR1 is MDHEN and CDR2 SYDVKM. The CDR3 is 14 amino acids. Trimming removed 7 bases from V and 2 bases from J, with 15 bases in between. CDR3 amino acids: CASKTQGTPYEQYF. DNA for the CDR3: TGTGCCAGCAAGACCCAGGGTACCCCCTACGAGCAGTACTTC.

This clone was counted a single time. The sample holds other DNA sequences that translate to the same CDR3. CDR3 bases: TGCAGCGTGGGAGAGGGGTATGGCTACACCTTC. This sequence encodes CSVGEGYGYTF. The J gene is TRBJ1-2, the V gene TRBV29-1; the D gene is possibly TRBD1 (5 bases). Germline assignment: CDR1 SQVTM and CDR2 ANQGSEA. Trimming took 6 bases from V and 5 from J, leaving 10 bases between them. This CDR3 has 11 amino acids.

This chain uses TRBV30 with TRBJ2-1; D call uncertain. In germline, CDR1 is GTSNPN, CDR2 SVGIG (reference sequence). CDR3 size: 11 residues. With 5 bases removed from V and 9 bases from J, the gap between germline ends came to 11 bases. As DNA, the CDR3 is TGTGCCTGGGGGCCTTACCGTGAGCAGTTCTTC. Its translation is CAWGPYREQFF. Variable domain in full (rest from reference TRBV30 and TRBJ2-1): SQTIHQWPATLVQPVGSPLSLECTVEGTSNPNLYWYRQAAGRGLQLLFYSVGIGQISSEVPQNLSASRPQDRQFILSSKKLLLSDSGFYLCAWGPYREQFFGPGTRLTVL.

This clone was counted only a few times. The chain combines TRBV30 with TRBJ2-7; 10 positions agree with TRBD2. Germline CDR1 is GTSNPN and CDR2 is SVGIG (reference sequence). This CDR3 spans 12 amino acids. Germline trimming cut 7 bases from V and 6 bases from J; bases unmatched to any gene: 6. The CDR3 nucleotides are TGTGCCTCGCTAGCGGGAGTAAGCGAGCAGTACTTC. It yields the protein CASLAGVSEQYF.

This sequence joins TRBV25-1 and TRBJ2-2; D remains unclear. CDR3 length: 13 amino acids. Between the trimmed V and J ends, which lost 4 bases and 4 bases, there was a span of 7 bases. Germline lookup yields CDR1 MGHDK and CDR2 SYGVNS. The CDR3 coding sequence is TGTGCCAGCAGTGCAAGGTTCACCGGGGAGCTGTTTTTT. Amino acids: CASSARFTGELFF.

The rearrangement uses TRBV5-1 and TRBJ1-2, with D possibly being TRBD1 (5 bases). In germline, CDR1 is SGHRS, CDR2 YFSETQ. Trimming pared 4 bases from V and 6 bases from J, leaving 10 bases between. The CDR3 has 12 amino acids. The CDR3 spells CASSQGEHGYTF. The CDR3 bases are TGCGCCAGCAGCCAAGGGGAACATGGCTACACCTTC.

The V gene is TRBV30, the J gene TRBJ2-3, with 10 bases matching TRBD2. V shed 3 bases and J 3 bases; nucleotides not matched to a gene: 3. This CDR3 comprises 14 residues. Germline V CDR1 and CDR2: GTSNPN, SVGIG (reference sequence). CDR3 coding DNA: TGTGCCTGGAGCCCGGGACTAGCGACAGATACGCAGTATTTT. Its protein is CAWSPGLATDTQYF.

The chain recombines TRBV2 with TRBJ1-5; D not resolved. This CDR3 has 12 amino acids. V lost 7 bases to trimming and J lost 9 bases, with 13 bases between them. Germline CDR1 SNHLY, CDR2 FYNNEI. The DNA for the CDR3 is TGTGCCAGCACCGAGGATCTGGGGCCCCAGCATTTT. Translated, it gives CASTEDLGPQHF.

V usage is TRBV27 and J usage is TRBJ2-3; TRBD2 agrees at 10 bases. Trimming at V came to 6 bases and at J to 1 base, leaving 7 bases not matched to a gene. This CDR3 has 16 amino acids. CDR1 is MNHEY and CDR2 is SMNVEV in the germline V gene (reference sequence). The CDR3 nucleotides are TGTGCCAGCAGCCTAGCGGGAGTATGGGGCACAGATACGCAGTATTTT. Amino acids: CASSLAGVWGTDTQYF.

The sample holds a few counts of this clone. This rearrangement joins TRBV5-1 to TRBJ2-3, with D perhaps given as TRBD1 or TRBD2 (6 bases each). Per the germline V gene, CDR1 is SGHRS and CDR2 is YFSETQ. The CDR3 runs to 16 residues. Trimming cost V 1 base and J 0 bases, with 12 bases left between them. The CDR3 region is CASSLRGEISTDTQYF. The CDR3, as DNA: TGCGCCAGCAGCTTGAGGGGGGAGATAAGCACAGATACGCAGTATTTT.

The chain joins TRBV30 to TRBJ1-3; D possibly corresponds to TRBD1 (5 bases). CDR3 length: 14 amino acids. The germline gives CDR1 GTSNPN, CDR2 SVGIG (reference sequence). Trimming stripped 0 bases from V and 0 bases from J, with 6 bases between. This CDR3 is CAWSVGGSGNTIYF. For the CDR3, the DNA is TGTGCCTGGAGTGTCGGGGGCTCTGGAAACACCATATATTTT.

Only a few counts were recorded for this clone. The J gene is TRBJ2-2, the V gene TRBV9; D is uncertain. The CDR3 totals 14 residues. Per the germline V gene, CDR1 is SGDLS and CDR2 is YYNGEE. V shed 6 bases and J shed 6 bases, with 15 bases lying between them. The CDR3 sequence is CASKVARDAGELFF. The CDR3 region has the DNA TGTGCCAGCAAGGTTGCCAGAGATGCCGGGGAGCTGTTTTTT.

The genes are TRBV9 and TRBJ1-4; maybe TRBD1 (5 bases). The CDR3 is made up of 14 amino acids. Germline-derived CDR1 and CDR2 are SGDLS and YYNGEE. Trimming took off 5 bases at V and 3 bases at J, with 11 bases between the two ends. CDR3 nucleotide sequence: TGTGCCAGCAGTGCAGGGATGTCTAATGAAAAACTGTTTTTT. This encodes CASSAGMSNEKLFF.

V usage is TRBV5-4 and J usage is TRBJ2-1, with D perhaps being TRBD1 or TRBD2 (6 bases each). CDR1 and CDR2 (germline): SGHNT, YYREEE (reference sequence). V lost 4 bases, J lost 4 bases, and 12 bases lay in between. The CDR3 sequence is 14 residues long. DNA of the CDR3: TGTGCCAGCAGCCTCGGGGGCCCTTACAATGAGCAGTTCTTC. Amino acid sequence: CASSLGGPYNEQFF.

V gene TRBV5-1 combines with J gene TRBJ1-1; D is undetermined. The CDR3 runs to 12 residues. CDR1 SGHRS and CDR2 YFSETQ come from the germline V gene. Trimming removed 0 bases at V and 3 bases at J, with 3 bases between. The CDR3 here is CASSLGDTEAFF. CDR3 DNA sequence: TGCGCCAGCAGCTTGGGGGACACTGAAGCTTTCTTT.

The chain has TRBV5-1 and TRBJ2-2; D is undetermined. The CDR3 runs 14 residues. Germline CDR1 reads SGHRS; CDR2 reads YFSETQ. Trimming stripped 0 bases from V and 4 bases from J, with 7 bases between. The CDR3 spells CASSLVGTTGELFF. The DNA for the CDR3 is TGCGCCAGCAGCTTGGTGGGTACCACCGGGGAGCTGTTTTTT.

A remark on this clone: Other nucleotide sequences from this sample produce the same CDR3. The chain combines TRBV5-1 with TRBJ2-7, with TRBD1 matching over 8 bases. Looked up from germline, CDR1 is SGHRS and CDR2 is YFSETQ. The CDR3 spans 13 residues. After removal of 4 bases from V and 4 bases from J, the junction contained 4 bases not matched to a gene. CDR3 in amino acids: CASSRDRGYEQYF. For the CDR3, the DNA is TGCGCCAGCAGCCGAGACAGGGGTTACGAGCAGTACTTC. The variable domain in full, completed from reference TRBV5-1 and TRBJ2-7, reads KAGVTQTPRYLIKTRGQQVTLSCSPISGHRSVSWYQQTPGQGLQFLFEYFSETQRNKGNFPGRFSGRQFSNSRSEMNVSTLELGDSALYLCASSRDRGYEQYFGPGTRLTVT.

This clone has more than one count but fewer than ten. The CDR3 here is CSLGAGSETQYF. CDR3 nucleotides: TGCAGCCTCGGGGCGGGATCGGAGACCCAGTACTTC. The V call is TRBV29-1, the J call TRBJ2-5; D might be TRBD2 (6 bases). The germline CDR1 and CDR2 sequences are SQVTM and ANQGSEA. The CDR3 covers 12 residues. V shed 8 bases and J shed 5 bases, with 15 bases lying between them.

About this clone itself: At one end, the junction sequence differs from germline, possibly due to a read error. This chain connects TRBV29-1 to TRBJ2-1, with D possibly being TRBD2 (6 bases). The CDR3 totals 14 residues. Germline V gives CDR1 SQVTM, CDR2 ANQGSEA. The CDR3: CSVEAGRTRDEQFF. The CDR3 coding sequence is TGCAGCGTGGAAGCGGGTCGGACCCGGGACGAGCAGTTCTTC.

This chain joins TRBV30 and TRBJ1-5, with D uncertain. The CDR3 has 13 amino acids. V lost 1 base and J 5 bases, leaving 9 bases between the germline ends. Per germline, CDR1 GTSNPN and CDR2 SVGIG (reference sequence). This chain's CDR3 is CAWSAPNDQPQHF. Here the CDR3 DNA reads TGTGCCTGGAGTGCCCCGAATGATCAGCCCCAGCATTTT.

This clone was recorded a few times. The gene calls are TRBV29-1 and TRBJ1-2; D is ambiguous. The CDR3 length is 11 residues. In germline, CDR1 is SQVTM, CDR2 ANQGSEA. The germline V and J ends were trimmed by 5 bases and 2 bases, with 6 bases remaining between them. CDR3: CSVWENYGYTF. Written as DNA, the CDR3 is TGCAGCGTTTGGGAAAACTATGGCTACACCTTC.

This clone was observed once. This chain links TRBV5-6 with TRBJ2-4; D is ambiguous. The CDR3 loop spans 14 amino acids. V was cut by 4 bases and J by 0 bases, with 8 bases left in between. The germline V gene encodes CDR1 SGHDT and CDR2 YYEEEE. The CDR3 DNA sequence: TGTGCCAGCAGCCAAAAACTAGCCAAAAACATTCAGTACTTC. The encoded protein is CASSQKLAKNIQYF.